This T cell receptor beta chain was sequenced in a study of T-cell memory formation after mild COVID-19 (dated by TCRdb to about 2021). About the full investigation: Most TCR sequence clusters were specific to one of the two donors. In two donors, T-cell clones that expanded and contracted after mild COVID-19 were followed by sequencing TCRalpha and TCRbeta repertoires longitudinally. Two young, previously healthy adult volunteers, one female and one male, were included in the cohort. Paper-wide results and their limitations: The study covered only a couple of mild cases, and larger cohorts including severe cases with pre-infection samples were considered necessary. Contracting CD4+ clones appeared mostly in the CM and EM memory subsets, whereas CD8+ clones were enriched in EMRA. Clones that contracted from day 15 to 85 showed balanced CD4/CD8 phenotypes, whereas a second wave of clones that expanded from day 15 to 37 leaned towards CD4+. Some responding clones were detected in pre-infection memory, suggesting pre-existing cross-reactive memory T cells joined the SARS-CoV-2 response. SARS-CoV-2 specificity was not confirmed for the second-wave clones peaking on day 37.

Concerning this clonotype itself: Its antigen target is currently unknown. No base quality information exists; no much larger clone differs at one position.

Ficoll-Paque density gradient centrifugation was used to isolate PBMCs. The listed sequencing device is Illumina NovaSeq 6000. Using 5'RACE with constant-segment primers, TCRalpha and TCRbeta cDNA libraries were constructed, with sample barcodes and unique molecular identifiers added in the process. Trizol reagent was used to extract RNA from every sample. The libraries were amplified in two PCR steps, and the second step added a second sample barcode and Illumina TruSeq adapters. Sequencing of libraries was performed on an Illumina NovaSeq with 2 x 150 bp paired-end reads. Per the source publication's procedure: Reads were demultiplexed and collapsed into UMI-guided consensus sequences with migec v1.2.7. Using mixcr v2.1.11, the UMI consensuses were aligned to TRA and TRB V and J templates and assembled into clonotypes. A clonotype was counted as expanded or contracted only if both edgeR and NoisET called the change significant, with noise models trained on biological replicates. edgeR calls used a false discovery rate-adjusted p below 0.01 and a log2 fold-change threshold of 1. As an exploratory analysis of dynamics, max-normalized trajectories of the 1000 most abundant clonotypes were examined with PCA combined with hierarchical clustering. The CD4 or CD8 phenotype of responding clones was assigned using the separately sequenced CD4+ and CD8+ repertoires. The public reads were reprocessed in TCRdb via fastp at Q25 and MiXCR, keeping in-frame beta chains. Rows are unified per CDR3 protein, each entry keeping the most common DNA and genes. TCRdb, not the original authors, processed these V and J calls. The sample table contains about 400,000 distinct CDR3 sequences; only one count was recorded for 20% to 30% of them. The ten largest clones represent 8.5% to 10% of the sample.

The germline V gene (reference sequence) supplies CDR1 SEHNR and CDR2 FQNEAQ. V is clipped by 1 base and J by 2 bases, and the sequence between their germline boundaries is 12 bases long. The CDR3 spans 15 residues, from the cysteine through the phenylalanine. Just CDR3 DNA is preserved here, 45 bases in frame from base 1. The rearranged segments are TRBV7-9 and TRBJ2-7; the D element might be TRBD1 or TRBD2, as each aligns at 5 bases. The TCR originated in an adult woman who had mild COVID-19 (a few samples of this study predate the infection). The sample titles of this study are shuffled in the database, so cell type and time point are left out; the donor was told from shared clones. Sequencing input: PBMCs or a T cell subset sorted from them (not recorded which). Read as DNA, the sequence is TGTGCCAGCAGCTTAGGTGGGACCAACACCTACGAGCAGTACTTC. It encodes CASSLGGTNTYEQYF.